Given below is one T cell receptor beta chain in context. Its antigen remains unknown. The entry originates in a study of cytomegalovirus exposure and HLA in healthy donors. In the PCR, 60 Vbeta and 13 Jbeta primers were used. Libraries were prepared by immunoSEQ multiplex PCR; TCRdb keeps only in-frame clonotypes and omits some of them. The sample contains some 180,000 clones, 65% to 85% of which appear only once. Findings of the study overall: Serostatus for CMV was the only available immune exposure information. Many donors carried some public TCRs, although rarity characterized most TCR sequences. In vitro data verified three CMV-associated chains as specific for CMV antigens. Sequencing probably produced one cluster of sequence variants that were highly shared.

The CDR3 sequence is 14 residues long. Trimming removed 10 bases from V and 5 bases from J, with 21 bases in between. CDR1 is LNHDA, CDR2 SQIVND, per germline (reference sequence). This chain links TRBV19 with TRBJ2-7, with D possibly matching TRBD1 (7 bases). The receptor was isolated from a girl between 5 and 17 years old in good health and CMV-seropositive. The sequenced sample consisted of PBMCs. CDR3 sequence: CATKGGTEPDEQYF. For the CDR3, the DNA is TGTGCCACCAAAGGGGGGACAGAGCCGGACGAGCAGTACTTC.